This T cell receptor (beta chain) originates from a study of blood T cell repertoires in COVID-19. Study-level background: From T cells, B-cell-depleted T cells, or PBMCs came the material, which was cDNA or gDNA.

The age range of participants was roughly 18 to 90 years, with residence in about two dozen US areas. Cohort assignment relied on participant-reported clinical history. Per germline, CDR1 MGHDK and CDR2 SYGVNS. This CDR3 is built from 13 residues. V lost 5 bases to trimming and J lost 7 bases, with 11 bases between them. In the source study's methods: From reference gene primer amplification, estimates of nucleated cell counts were derived. This table comes from immunoSEQ multiplex PCR, and its TCRdb copy is limited to in-frame clones, with some not included. The D gene and trimming were derived from the DNA, and the V and J assignments and clone size from that table. The sample has 150,000 to 200,000 clones; approximately 89% are singletons.

The sample taken for sequencing was PBMCs or T cells enriched from blood (not recorded which). V is TRBV25-1 and J is TRBJ2-2; D not certain. The TCR comes from a woman aged 40-49 years with acute COVID-19. CDR3 sequence (DNA): TGTGCCAGCAGTTTGCCCGGTCTCGGGGAGCTGTTTTTT. The encoded protein is CASSLPGLGELFF.